The 27 T cell receptor beta chains presented below share a single source sample, sequenced in a study of T cell repertoires in cytomegalovirus infection. TCRdb fed the reads into MiXCR, producing one record per CDR3 protein. The sample carries 600,000 to 700,000 distinct CDR3 sequences, roughly 36% recorded once. What these receptors recognize is not known. Here the sequenced sample was cultured PBMCs, taken from culture after CMV antigen stimulation. The receptors were gathered from a human donor in good health (CMV status not recorded). Some clones in this sample may be carry-over from other donors' samples.

This clonotype was detected many times. V gene TRBV7-2 combines with J gene TRBJ2-5, with D uncertain. V was trimmed by 4 bases and J by 4 bases, leaving 10 bases between them. The CDR3 contains 13 residues. Germline assignment: CDR1 SGHTA and CDR2 FQGNSA. The CDR3 loop reads CASSSGPGETQYF. The CDR3 bases are TGTGCCAGCAGCTCTGGGCCCGGAGAGACCCAGTACTTC.

The V and J genes are TRBV6-5 and TRBJ2-1, with 9 bases aligning to TRBD2. Trimming cost V 5 bases and J 7 bases; bases outside gene matches: 6. The CDR3 spans 14 residues. CDR1 and CDR2 from the germline V gene are MNHEY and SVGAGI. The CDR3: CASSPWTSANEQFF. The CDR3 nucleotides read TGTGCCAGCAGTCCTTGGACTAGCGCGAATGAGCAGTTCTTC.

The chain carries TRBV6-1 and TRBJ1-1; the D is unclear. The CDR3 is 14 residues long. Germline CDR1 is MNHNS and CDR2 is SASEGT. V gave up 1 base and J gave up 1 base, with 7 bases separating them. CDR3 sequence reads: CASSEEGPNTEAFF. CDR3 in DNA: TGTGCCAGCAGTGAAGAGGGTCCGAACACTGAAGCTTTCTTT.

This clonotype has only a few counts. This chain uses TRBV2 with TRBJ1-3; 7 positions agree with TRBD1. The CDR3 spans 13 residues. Losses at the gene ends were 4 bases for V and 16 bases for J; bases not matched to a gene: 13. Germline assignment: CDR1 SNHLY and CDR2 FYNNEI. CDR3 in amino acids: CASSVFGTVPHYF. CDR3 nucleotide sequence: TGTGCCAGCAGTGTCTTCGGGACAGTACCACATTATTTT.

Concerning this clonotype: The junction departs from germline at one end; a sequencing error may be responsible. The V and J genes are TRBV11-2 and TRBJ1-4, with 9 bases fitting TRBD1. The CDR3 has 15 residues. CDR1 is SGHAT and CDR2 is FQNNGV in the germline V gene. The CDR3 loop reads CVSSLNGQGIEELFF. DNA for the CDR3: TGTGTCAGCAGCTTAAATGGACAGGGGATAGAGGAACTGTTTTTT.

The CDR3, as DNA: TGCGCCAGCAGCCATCCTACTGGTAGGGGTGGGAATGAGCAGTTCTTC. Protein: CASSHPTGRGGNEQFF. V is TRBV4-1 and J is TRBJ2-1; D is perhaps TRBD1 (5 bases). CDR1 is MGHRA, CDR2 YSYEKL, per germline. Trimming stripped 3 bases from V and 7 bases from J, with 19 bases between. The CDR3 is 16 amino acids.

Only a few counts were recorded for this clonotype. This chain uses TRBV7-2 with TRBJ2-1; D is uncertain. This CDR3 region has 16 residues. V was cut by 6 bases and J by 4 bases, with 19 bases left in between. Germline-derived CDR1 and CDR2 are SGHTA and FQGNSA. The CDR3 here is CASSSPRSDGYNEQFF. The CDR3 DNA reads as TGTGCCAGCAGTTCGCCGCGATCCGACGGGTACAATGAGCAGTTCTTC.

This clonotype was detected ten times or more. The rearrangement uses TRBV7-2 and TRBJ2-5, with 7 nucleotides matching TRBD1. CDR1 and CDR2 from the germline V gene are SGHTA and FQGNSA. The CDR3 is 15 residues long. The V gene end was trimmed by 1 base and the J gene end by 5 bases; junction bases not matched to a gene: 7. CDR3 DNA sequence: TGTGCCAGCAGCTTAGTCACAGGGGTGGGGGAGACCCAGTACTTC. It yields the protein CASSLVTGVGETQYF. Combining the CDR3 with reference TRBV7-2 and TRBJ2-5 gives the whole variable domain GAGVSQSPSNKVTEKGKDVELRCDPISGHTALYWYRQSLGQGLEFLIYFQGNSAPDKSGLPSDRFSAERTGGSVSTLTIQRTQQEDSAVYLCASSLVTGVGETQYFGPGTRLLVL.

The V and J genes are TRBV20-1 and TRBJ2-7; 7 bases agree with TRBD1. This CDR3 has 16 residues. Germline loops: CDR1 DFQATT, CDR2 SNEGSKA (reference sequence). V shed 4 bases and J 2 bases; nucleotides not matched to a gene: 14. For the CDR3, the DNA is TGCAGTGCTATTCTGCCGTGGCCAGGGGGTACCTACGAGCAGTACTTC. Translation gives CSAILPWPGGTYEQYF.

The genes are TRBV5-4 and TRBJ2-3; possibly TRBD2 for D (6 bases). The CDR3 totals 15 residues. V gave up 3 bases and J gave up 4 bases, with 15 bases separating them. Germline-derived CDR1 and CDR2 are SGHNT and YYREEE (reference sequence). CDR3 loop: CASSSGSEGPDTQYF. The CDR3 region has the DNA TGTGCCAGCAGCTCAGGTTCGGAGGGCCCAGATACGCAGTATTTT.

The V gene is TRBV6-1, the J gene TRBJ1-1; D gene ambiguous. Germline assignment: CDR1 MNHNS and CDR2 SASEGT. This CDR3 contains 14 residues. Trimming shortened V by 7 bases and J by 4 bases, and 16 bases separated the two germline ends. The CDR3 loop reads CASTPSSYGTEAFF. The CDR3 nucleotides are TGTGCCAGCACCCCCTCGTCGTATGGCACTGAAGCTTTCTTT.

The V call is TRBV28, the J call TRBJ1-3; D not certain. The V gene's germline CDR1 is MDHEN and CDR2 SYDVKM. The CDR3 covers 12 residues. The V and J ends lost 7 bases and 4 bases respectively, with 8 bases between them. The CDR3, as DNA: TGTGCCAGCATGACTGGGGGAAACACCATATATTTT. Translating gives CASMTGGNTIYF.

This clonotype has ten or more counts. The rearrangement joins TRBV7-8 to TRBJ1-1, with TRBD1 matching 10 bases. V was clipped by 5 bases and J by 7 bases; unmatched bases: 10. Germline V gives CDR1 SGHVS, CDR2 FQNEAQ. CDR3 length equals 15 residues. CDR3 protein: CASSAQTGGLGEAFF. CDR3 bases: TGTGCCAGCAGCGCGCAGACAGGGGGCTTGGGTGAAGCTTTCTTT.

The table lists this clonotype with a few counts. CDR3 sequence reads: CASSARLGQGNEQFF. The CDR3 DNA follows: TGTGCCAGCAGCGCCCGGCTGGGACAGGGTAATGAGCAGTTCTTC. V and J are TRBV7-2 and TRBJ2-1, with 9 bases identical to TRBD1. CDR1 and CDR2 from the germline V gene are SGHTA and FQGNSA. V dropped 5 bases and J dropped 7; count of bases not matched to a gene: 9. CDR3 length: 15 amino acids.

The V call is TRBV4-1, the J call TRBJ2-5; D is possibly TRBD2 (6 bases). The V gene lost 6 bases and the J gene lost 5 bases, with 13 bases spanning the gap. Germline CDR1 is MGHRA and CDR2 is YSYEKL. The CDR3 has 13 residues. Here the CDR3 DNA reads TGCGCCAGCAGTCGCGGGGTTCGGGAGACCCAGTACTTC. The encoded protein is CASSRGVRETQYF.

V gene TRBV6-2 or TRBV6-3 combines with J gene TRBJ2-7; 7 bases agree with TRBD2. Per the germline V gene, CDR1 is MNHEY and CDR2 is SVGEGT. The V gene end was trimmed by 3 bases and the J gene end by 2 bases; junction bases not matched to a gene: 4. This CDR3 is built from 14 residues. CDR3 bases: TGTGCCAGCAGTTATAGCGGGCCACCCTACGAGCAGTACTTC. Residues: CASSYSGPPYEQYF.

This clonotype came up a few times. The chain joins TRBV4-2 to TRBJ1-2; D perhaps matches TRBD1 (6 bases). This CDR3 spans 13 amino acids. Germline V gives CDR1 LGHNA, CDR2 YNFKEQ. V was pared by 0 bases and J by 8 bases, with 10 bases between. The CDR3 bases are TGTGCCAGCAGCCAAGATAGGGGGGAAGGCTACACCTTC. This encodes CASSQDRGEGYTF.

The chain has TRBV6-2 or TRBV6-3 and TRBJ2-4, with 9 bases identical to TRBD2. The V and J ends lost 6 bases and 0 bases, in that order; junction bases with no gene match: 3. Germline V lookup: CDR1 MNHEY, CDR2 SVGEGT. The CDR3 sequence is 15 residues long. CDR3 loop: CASRVAGVAKNIQYF. CDR3 sequence (DNA): TGTGCCAGCAGGGTAGCGGGAGTAGCCAAAAACATTCAGTACTTC.

The gene calls are TRBV7-2 and TRBJ1-1; D is ambiguous. The CDR3 runs to 14 residues. Germline loops: CDR1 SGHTA, CDR2 FQGNSA. Trimming pared 1 base from V and 11 bases from J, leaving 17 bases between. CDR3 in DNA: TGTGCCAGCAGCTTAGTGGGAGAGGCGTCCCGGGCTTTCTTT. Translating gives CASSLVGEASRAFF. Together with reference TRBV7-2 and TRBJ1-1, the CDR3 gives the full variable domain: GAGVSQSPSNKVTEKGKDVELRCDPISGHTALYWYRQSLGQGLEFLIYFQGNSAPDKSGLPSDRFSAERTGGSVSTLTIQRTQQEDSAVYLCASSLVGEASRAFFGQGTRLTVV.

The V call is TRBV2, the J call TRBJ2-7; 9 bases match TRBD1. J was trimmed by 3 bases and V by 6 bases; bases with no gene match: 9. This CDR3 is built from 15 residues. CDR1 SNHLY and CDR2 FYNNEI come from the germline V gene. The CDR3, as DNA: TGTGCCAGCAGGCGGGACAGGGATATACTCTACGAGCAGTACTTC. This codes for CASRRDRDILYEQYF.

The chain links TRBV20-1 to TRBJ1-1; weak D call: TRBD1 (5 bases). Germline CDR1 reads DFQATT; CDR2 reads SNEGSKA (reference sequence). The CDR3 has 11 amino acids. Trimming cost V 7 bases and J 5 bases, with 11 bases left between them. CDR3 sequence: CSVQGGTEAFF. The CDR3 coding sequence is TGCAGTGTCCAGGGAGGTACTGAAGCTTTCTTT.

This clonotype turned up a few times. The chain combines TRBV4-3 with TRBJ2-2, with D tentatively TRBD1 (7 bases). Germline V lookup: CDR1 LGHNA, CDR2 YSLEER. The CDR3 contains 16 residues. V lost 0 bases to trimming and J lost 3 bases, with 11 bases between them. The CDR3 loop reads CASSQDQGGDTGELFF. The CDR3 coding sequence is TGCGCCAGCAGCCAAGATCAGGGGGGAGACACCGGGGAGCTGTTTTTT.

V usage is TRBV5-1 and J usage is TRBJ2-3; D is possibly TRBD1 (6 bases). This CDR3 comprises 14 residues. Germline CDR1 SGHRS, CDR2 YFSETQ. V was pared by 4 bases and J by 4 bases, with 13 bases between. CDR3 region: CASSRTASPDTQYF. CDR3 nucleotides: TGCGCCAGCAGCAGGACAGCCTCCCCAGATACGCAGTATTTT.

This clonotype was seen more than once but under ten times. This chain links TRBV14 with TRBJ2-3; D uncertain. This CDR3 is 13 amino acids long. Germline V lookup: CDR1 SGHDN, CDR2 FVKESK. The ends were cut back, 0 bases at V and 7 bases at J, with 8 bases in the middle. The CDR3 coding sequence is TGTGCCAGCAGCCAAGATCGTAGCCATACGCAGTATTTT. Translated: CASSQDRSHTQYF.

The chain joins TRBV20-1 to TRBJ1-1, with D unclear. The CDR3 length is 12 residues. V was cut by 6 bases and J by 5 bases, with 13 bases left in between. Germline CDR1 DFQATT, CDR2 SNEGSKA (reference sequence). The CDR3 here is CSALQGMTEAFF. CDR3 nucleotide sequence: TGCAGTGCCCTCCAAGGGATGACTGAAGCTTTCTTT.

The V call is TRBV18, the J call TRBJ2-3, with 8 bases fitting TRBD2. V trimming: 6 bases; J trimming: 2 bases; junction bases outside the gene matches: 4. Germline assignment: CDR1 KGHSH and CDR2 LQKENI. The CDR3 covers 14 residues. The CDR3 sequence is CASSSGAYTDTQYF. The DNA of the CDR3 is TGTGCCAGCTCTAGCGGGGCCTACACAGATACGCAGTATTTT.

This chain links TRBV19 with TRBJ2-5; 11 bases are a match to TRBD2. Trimming at V came to 7 bases and at J to 2 bases, leaving 3 bases not matched to a gene. CDR1 is LNHDA, CDR2 SQIVND, per germline (reference sequence). The CDR3 runs to 14 residues. CDR3 DNA sequence: TGTGCCAGTACTAGCGGGAGGAGGCAAGAGACCCAGTACTTC. This gives the protein CASTSGRRQETQYF.